One sample yielded the 23 T cell receptor beta chains listed below, sequenced in a study of CD8+ T cells in alopecia areata. Once RNA had been extracted, it was reverse transcribed into cDNA to act as the sequencing template. TCRdb keeps only in-frame clones here, not all; method: immunoSEQ multiplex PCR. The repertoire holds 110,000 to 150,000 clones, with under 60% as singletons. Material: CD4+ T cells sorted from blood, obtained at week 0. The receptors stem from a human donor with alopecia areata.

The J gene is TRBJ2-5, the V gene TRBV27, with 14 positions matching TRBD2. The CDR3 consists of 15 residues. In germline, CDR1 is MNHEY, CDR2 SMNVEV (reference sequence). V gave up 8 bases and J gave up 0 bases; unmatched junction bases: 2. The CDR3 nucleotides are TGTGCCAGCGGACTAGCGGGGGGCCACCAAGAGACCCAGTACTTC. It codes for CASGLAGGHQETQYF.

In this sample, this clone turned up a few times. This chain joins TRBV7-9 and TRBJ2-3; D gene ambiguous. The V gene's germline CDR1 is SEHNR and CDR2 FQNEAQ (reference sequence). Trimming pared 5 bases from V and 2 bases from J, leaving 14 bases between. The CDR3 is 15 amino acids. CDR3 DNA sequence: TGTGCCAGCAGCGTCTCCGGGCGCCCCACAGATACGCAGTATTTT. Translated: CASSVSGRPTDTQYF.

The chain has TRBV30 and TRBJ1-1; D remains ambiguous. The V gene's germline CDR1 is GTSNPN and CDR2 SVGIG (reference sequence). Trimming shortened V by 4 bases and J by 0 bases, and 12 bases separated the two germline ends. This CDR3 has 14 amino acids. This CDR3 reads CAWTPTGVNTEAFF. The CDR3 DNA is TGTGCCTGGACCCCCACTGGGGTGAACACTGAAGCTTTCTTT.

As concerns this clone: Distinct nucleotide sequences in the sample also encode this CDR3. This chain connects TRBV30 to TRBJ1-1; D is undetermined. Germline V gives CDR1 GTSNPN, CDR2 SVGIG (reference sequence). Trimming pared 2 bases from V and 2 bases from J, leaving 18 bases between. The CDR3 consists of 16 residues. The CDR3 is CAWSTSRGSTNTEAFF. The CDR3 DNA follows: TGTGCCTGGAGTACCTCCCGCGGAAGTACAAACACTGAAGCTTTCTTT.

This sequence joins TRBV7-2 and TRBJ2-7; maybe TRBD2 (5 bases). This CDR3 has 13 residues. The V and J ends lost 6 bases and 7 bases respectively, with 16 bases between them. In germline, CDR1 is SGHTA, CDR2 FQGNSA. CDR3 coding DNA: TGTGCCAGCAGTCCAGAGGGCTCTCGTGAGCAGTACTTC. Translation gives CASSPEGSREQYF.

The rearrangement links TRBV1 to TRBJ2-7; the table's D call TRBD1 went unverified against the DNA. TRBV1 is deemed a pseudogene. This CDR3 comprises 15 residues. The chain's CDR3 is CTSSRLRGHSYEQYF. The CDR3, as DNA: TGCACCAGCAGCAGGTTGAGGGGGCACTCCTACGAGCAGTACTTC.

The chain employs TRBV5-1 and TRBJ2-5; D unresolved. Germline V gives CDR1 SGHRS, CDR2 YFSETQ. Trimming took 8 bases from V and 5 from J, leaving 16 bases between them. The CDR3 loop spans 13 amino acids. The CDR3 nucleotides are TGCGCCAGTCACCGGGTCCTGGGGGAGACCCAGTACTTC. Its protein is CASHRVLGETQYF.

V gene TRBV15 combines with J gene TRBJ2-4, with 9 nucleotides matching TRBD2. V dropped 0 bases and J dropped 5; count of bases not matched to a gene: 8. CDR1 is LNHNV and CDR2 is YYDKDF in the germline V gene (reference sequence). The CDR3 loop spans 17 amino acids. As DNA, the CDR3 is TGTGCCACCAGCAGAGATTGGACTAGCGTGTCTGAAAACATTCAGTACTTC. This translates into CATSRDWTSVSENIQYF.

The V and J genes are TRBV11-3 and TRBJ2-7, with D uncertain. CDR3 size: 15 residues. Germline V lookup: CDR1 SGHNT, CDR2 YENEEA. V dropped 1 base and J dropped 0 bases, with 10 bases sitting between them. CDR3 coding DNA: TGTGCCAGCAGCTTAGCGGCAGGCCCCTCCTACGAGCAGTACTTC. It yields the protein CASSLAAGPSYEQYF.

The chain combines TRBV6-6 with TRBJ2-2; D gene uncertain. The CDR3 totals 14 residues. The germline V and J ends were trimmed by 5 bases and 6 bases, with 13 bases remaining between them. Per germline, CDR1 MNHNY and CDR2 SVGAGI (reference sequence). The CDR3 DNA follows: TGTGCCAGCAGTAATGCCCCTAGATCCGGGGAGCTGTTTTTT. This codes for CASSNAPRSGELFF.

The rearrangement uses TRBV18 and TRBJ2-3; D is undetermined. In germline, CDR1 is KGHSH, CDR2 LQKENI. Trimming removed 3 bases from V and 0 bases from J, with 13 bases in between. The CDR3 length is 16 residues. Here the CDR3 reads CASSPINSQSTDTQYF. Written as DNA, the CDR3 is TGTGCCAGCTCACCTATTAACAGTCAAAGCACAGATACGCAGTATTTT.

The CDR3 coding sequence is TGTGCCTCCGGGACTAGCGGGGGCCAAGAGCAGTACTTC. It translates to CASGTSGGQEQYF. The rearrangement uses TRBV30 and TRBJ2-7; 14 bases are shared with TRBD2. Germline V lookup: CDR1 GTSNPN, CDR2 SVGIG (reference sequence). This CDR3 has 13 residues. The V and J ends lost 7 bases and 7 bases, in that order; junction bases with no gene match: 6. The full variable domain, completed using reference TRBV30 and TRBJ2-7, is SQTIHQWPATLVQPVGSPLSLECTVEGTSNPNLYWYRQAAGRGLQLLFYSVGIGQISSEVPQNLSASRPQDRQFILSSKKLLLSDSGFYLCASGTSGGQEQYFGPGTRLTVT.

This chain joins TRBV5-1 and TRBJ2-7; D is possibly TRBD1 (6 bases). The V gene lost 4 bases and the J gene lost 5 bases, with 19 bases spanning the gap. This CDR3 spans 15 amino acids. CDR1 and CDR2 from the germline V gene are SGHRS and YFSETQ. CDR3 coding DNA: TGCGCCAGCAGCCCCTCTAGGGGGAAATCGCACGAGCAGTACTTC. Its protein is CASSPSRGKSHEQYF.

The chain is built from TRBV29-1 and TRBJ1-4; the D gene is possibly TRBD1 (6 bases). Germline CDR1 is SQVTM and CDR2 is ANQGSEA. The CDR3 is 13 residues long. With 7 bases removed from V and 4 bases from J, the gap between germline ends came to 13 bases. This CDR3 is CSGQRGNNEKLFF. The CDR3, as DNA: TGCAGCGGCCAGAGGGGGAATAATGAAAAACTGTTTTTT.

V is TRBV5-6 and J is TRBJ2-5; D ambiguous. With 0 bases removed from V and 5 bases from J, the gap between germline ends came to 20 bases. Germline lookup yields CDR1 SGHDT and CDR2 YYEEEE. This CDR3 is built from 17 residues. CDR3 amino acids: CASSLVSWAGEDETQYF. As DNA, the CDR3 is TGTGCCAGCAGCTTGGTTTCTTGGGCAGGTGAGGACGAGACCCAGTACTTC.

This chain connects TRBV7-2 to TRBJ1-6; unclear D gene. This CDR3 has 14 residues. Germline V CDR1 and CDR2: SGHTA, FQGNSA. V gave up 5 bases and J gave up 7 bases, with 12 bases separating them. The CDR3 protein is CASSLSSGNSPLHF. The CDR3 DNA is TGTGCCAGCAGCCTTTCCAGCGGGAATTCACCCCTCCACTTT.

The chain uses TRBV2 and TRBJ1-2; D is uncertain. Germline V gene data show CDR1 as SNHLY and CDR2 as FYNNEI. The V end lost 7 bases, the J end lost 0 bases, and 9 bases lay between the germline ends. The CDR3 covers 13 residues. CDR3 in amino acids: CASKFEANYGYTF. In DNA form, the CDR3 reads TGTGCCAGCAAGTTTGAAGCTAACTATGGCTACACCTTC. Full variable domain (rest looked up from reference TRBV2 and TRBJ1-2): EPEVTQTPSHQVTQMGQEVILRCVPISNHLYFYWYRQILGQKVEFLVSFYNNEISEKSEIFDDQFSVERPDGSNFTLKIRSTKLEDSAMYFCASKFEANYGYTFGSGTRLTVV.

This clone has a handful of counts. The genes are TRBV27 and TRBJ1-2; unclear D gene. Trimming left V 3 bases short and J 8 bases short, with 13 bases between. From germline, CDR1 is MNHEY and CDR2 SMNVEV (reference sequence). The CDR3 has 13 amino acids. The CDR3 reads CASSLGKSSGYTF. CDR3 coding DNA: TGTGCCAGCAGTTTGGGGAAGTCTAGCGGCTACACCTTC.

This sequence joins TRBV19 and TRBJ2-7; 11 positions match TRBD1. The germline V gene has CDR1 LNHDA and CDR2 SQIVND (reference sequence). J gave up 9 bases and V 8 bases, and 9 bases lay outside the gene matches. CDR3 length: 13 amino acids. Here the CDR3 DNA reads TGTGCCAGTGGTCTTACCGGACAGGGGGCGCAGTACTTC. Translation gives CASGLTGQGAQYF.

The chain couples TRBV25-1 to TRBJ1-4, with 10 bases that match TRBD1. V lost 5 bases to trimming and J lost 7 bases; unmatched junction nucleotides: 4. The CDR3 has 14 amino acids. Germline V gene sequence: CDR1 MGHDK, CDR2 SYGVNS. The CDR3 DNA sequence: TGTGCCAGCAGTTTCCGGGACAGGGGTGAAAAACTGTTTTTT. Translated: CASSFRDRGEKLFF.

The rearrangement links TRBV10-3 to TRBJ2-4, with D unclear. V dropped 10 bases and J dropped 7 bases, with 17 bases sitting between them. The CDR3 runs to 13 residues. The germline V gene has CDR1 ENHRY and CDR2 SYGVKD. As DNA, the CDR3 is TGTGCCAGCAGCCAGGACGACCGGAACATTCAGTACTTC. This sequence encodes CASSQDDRNIQYF.

The gene calls are TRBV29-1 and TRBJ2-7; the match to TRBD2 covers 9 bases. The CDR3 spans 14 residues. V was clipped by 5 bases and J by 4 bases; unmatched bases: 9. CDR1 and CDR2 (germline): SQVTM, ANQGSEA. The CDR3 protein is CSVRSSSGGYEQYF. The CDR3 DNA sequence: TGCAGCGTTCGTTCGTCAAGCGGGGGGTACGAGCAGTACTTC.

The chain has TRBV25-1 and TRBJ2-5, with 12 bases aligning to TRBD2. Germline lookup yields CDR1 MGHDK and CDR2 SYGVNS. Losses at the gene ends were 6 bases for V and 4 bases for J; bases not matched to a gene: 3. The CDR3 sequence is 14 residues long. This chain's CDR3 is CASSLLAGGETQYF. The CDR3 coding sequence is TGTGCCAGCAGCCTACTAGCGGGGGGAGAGACCCAGTACTTC.